This TCR beta chain was found in a study of monozygotic twins with inflammatory bowel disease (dated by TCRdb to between 2018 and 2021). At the level of the whole study: The complete study included approximately 30 monozygotic twin pairs: 19 IBD-discordant Danish pairs and nine German pairs, of which four were IBD-concordant and five were IBD-discordant. The search for disease-associated traits relied mainly on comparing IBD patients with their genetically identical healthy co-twins within discordant pairs. Each individual had, on average, about 151 000 unique TCRalpha sequences and 181 000 unique TCRbeta sequences available for analysis. On the study overall, not on this receptor specifically: The analysis was unable to tell apart different T cell subtypes. Differing immunosuppressive treatments among patients may have added background noise and inter-individual variability to the repertoires. No single strong signal or clonotype linked to IBD turned up in the results, so the idea that one exists was not supported. Repertoire similarity did not differ between concordant and discordant twins, possibly due to limited statistical power. A decrease in TCRbeta repertoire diversity, as measured by inverse Simpson index, was observed in IBD patients compared with their healthy co-twins. IBD patients shared fewer clonotypes with other individuals than healthy twins did, most markedly in patients showing signs of disease activity.

Receptor libraries were prepared by 5' RACE. Preparation of each TCR library used approximately 3,700 ng of total RNA. For each sample, cDNA synthesis with SMARTScribe reverse transcriptase was split into eight separate reactions. During cDNA synthesis, template switching was used to introduce unique molecular identifiers that contained a 6-nucleotide sample barcode. TCRalpha and TCRbeta cDNA was amplified in two nested PCRs of 16 and 9 cycles, and bead purification was carried out after each PCR. Before amplification, cDNA was treated with uracil DNA-glycosylase and purified using the QIAquick PCR purification kit. The second PCR added Illumina TruSeq-compatible adapters along with sample-specific barcodes. Library quality and concentration were checked on TapeStation and Qubit, and libraries were pooled at about 5 ng each. Pooled libraries were sequenced on an Illumina HiSeq2500 single-index Rapid Run with 2 x 100 bp reads and custom sequencing primers. As for how the authors treated the data: MiGEC version 1.2.6 was used for UMI-based consensus assembly to correct PCR and sequencing errors. MiXCR version 2.1.1 was used to carry out V(D)J alignment, clonotype assembly and CDR3 extraction. Gene usage, clonotype sharing and MAIT/NKT TCR abundance were normalised by analysing the top 1000, 10 000 and 20 000 clonotypes per sample. Diversity was computed as the inverse Simpson index with the vegan R package after downsampling to 27 000 UMIs. Paired Mann-Whitney U tests were applied to discordant twin pairs, with Benjamini-Hochberg correction for multiple testing. TCRdb reprocessed the public reads and reports one entry per CDR3 protein sequence, without DNA. The V and J calls reflect TCRdb's pipeline rather than the authors' work. The record for this sample contains approximately 400,000 distinct CDR3 sequences. The leading ten clones occupy about 2.4% of the sample.

From each donor, an approximately 2.3 ml peripheral blood sample was collected into PAXgene tubes and kept at -80 degrees C. Without any T cell sorting, total RNA was extracted from whole blood using the PAXgene blood miRNA kit on an automated QIAcube. Peripheral blood from monozygotic twin pairs concordant or discordant for inflammatory bowel disease was subjected to deep TCRalpha and TCRbeta repertoire profiling with unique molecular barcoding. Smoking habits were recorded for all twin pairs, and individuals were classified as current, former or never smokers. Details on this clonotype: Its antigen specificity is not known.

The CDR3 starts with the cysteine, ends with the phenylalanine, and has 16 residues. This entry has no DNA. The germline V gene encodes CDR1 SEHNR and CDR2 FQNEAQ (reference sequence). The sequencing sample was made of blood. The TCR originated in a human donor with ulcerative colitis or Crohn's disease, or a healthy co-twin of an affected twin (not recorded which). The sequence is built from TRBV7-9 and TRBJ2-1. The CDR3 has the sequence CASSLSGRASYNEQFF.